The clone carrying this T cell receptor (beta chain) was seen a few times. The data are from a study of CD8 T cells in ankylosing spondylitis. The authors made TCR beta libraries by quantitative 5'-RACE with molecular barcodes. TCRdb called the 5' RACE reads again in MiXCR, with one record for every CDR3 protein. The table records fewer than 250,000 distinct CDR3 sequences, roughly a third of them present only once. Trimming pared 5 bases from V and 6 bases from J, leaving 13 bases between. The germline V gene has CDR1 SGHTA and CDR2 FQGNSA. This CDR3 is built from 13 residues. The TCR was taken from a male donor with ankylosing spondylitis or in good health (not recorded which). The J gene is TRBJ1-1, the V gene TRBV7-2, with D unclear. Source material: blood, either unsorted or a sorted T cell fraction (not recorded which). The CDR3 region has the DNA TGTGCCAGCAGCGTTCACGTTTCCTCTGAAGCTTTCTTT. The encoded protein is CASSVHVSSEAFF.